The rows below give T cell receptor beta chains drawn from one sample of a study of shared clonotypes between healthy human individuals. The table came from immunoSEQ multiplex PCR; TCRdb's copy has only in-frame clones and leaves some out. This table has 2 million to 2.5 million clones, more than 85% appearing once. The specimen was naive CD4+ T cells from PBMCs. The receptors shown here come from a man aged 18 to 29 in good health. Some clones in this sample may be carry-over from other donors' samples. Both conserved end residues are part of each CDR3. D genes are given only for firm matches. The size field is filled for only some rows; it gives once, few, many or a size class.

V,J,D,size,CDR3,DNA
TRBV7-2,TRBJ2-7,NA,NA,CASSLVSQGTYEQYF,TGTGCCAGCAGCTTAGTTAGCCAGGGGACCTACGAGCAGTACTTC
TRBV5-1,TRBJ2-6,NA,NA,CASSITGTAGANVLTF,TGCGCCAGCAGCATTACAGGGACCGCTGGGGCCAACGTCCTGACTTTC
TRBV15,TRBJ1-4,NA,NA,CASTPSPTNEKLFF,TGTGCCTCGACACCATCTCCAACTAATGAAAAACTGTTTTTT
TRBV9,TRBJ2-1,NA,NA,CASSGLQFSEQFF,TGTGCCAGCAGCGGTCTTCAATTCAGTGAGCAGTTCTTC
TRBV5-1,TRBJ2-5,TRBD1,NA,CASLPQGTGEETQYF,TGCGCCAGCCTTCCGCAGGGGACAGGGGAAGAGACCCAGTACTTC
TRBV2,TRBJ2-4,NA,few,CGSWSNIQYF,TGCGGAAGCTGGTCGAACATTCAGTACTTC
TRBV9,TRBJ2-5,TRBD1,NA,CASSATGQGPQETQYF,TGTGCCAGCAGCGCGACGGGACAGGGACCCCAAGAGACCCAGTACTTC
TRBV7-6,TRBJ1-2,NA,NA,CASSAWGSLYGYTF,TGTGCCAGCTCAGCCTGGGGCTCCCTTTATGGCTACACCTTC
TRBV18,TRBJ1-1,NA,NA,CASSSGRTAEAFF,TGTGCCAGCTCATCCGGACGGACAGCTGAAGCTTTCTTT
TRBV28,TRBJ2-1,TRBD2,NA,CASSLRGLAYNEQFF,TGTGCCAGCAGTTTGCGGGGACTAGCGTACAATGAGCAGTTCTTC
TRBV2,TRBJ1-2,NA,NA,CASSDRVYYGYTF,TGTGCCAGCAGTGACAGGGTCTACTATGGCTACACCTTC
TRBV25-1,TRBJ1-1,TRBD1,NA,CASSEARQGMEAFF,TGTGCCAGCAGTGAGGCGAGACAGGGAATGGAAGCTTTCTTT
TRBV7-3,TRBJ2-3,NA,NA,CASSVRRGSTDTQYF,TGTGCCAGCAGCGTAAGACGGGGAAGCACAGATACGCAGTATTTT
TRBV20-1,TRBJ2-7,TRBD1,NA,CSVSGQDF,TGCAGTGTCTCGGGACAGGACTTC
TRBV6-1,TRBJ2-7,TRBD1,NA,CASRWTGQTPYEQYF,TGTGCCAGCAGGTGGACAGGACAAACCCCCTACGAGCAGTACTTC
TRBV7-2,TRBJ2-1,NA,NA,CASSYGEIQVYNEQFF,TGTGCCAGCAGCTATGGGGAGATACAGGTCTACAATGAGCAGTTCTTC
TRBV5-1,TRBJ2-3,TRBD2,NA,CASRELAGVPDTQYF,TGCGCCAGCAGGGAACTAGCGGGAGTTCCAGATACGCAGTATTTT
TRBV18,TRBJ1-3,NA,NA,CASSPQALSGNTIYF,TGTGCCAGCTCACCACAGGCTCTCTCTGGAAACACCATATATTTT
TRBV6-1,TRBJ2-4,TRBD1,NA,CASSEDRLNIQYF,TGTGCCAGCAGCGAGGACAGGTTAAACATTCAGTACTTC
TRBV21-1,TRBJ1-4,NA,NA,CASSRDRGADEKLFF,TGTGCCAGCAGCAGGGACAGGGGAGCTGATGAAAAACTGTTTTTT
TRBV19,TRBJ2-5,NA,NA,CASSMRQGGETQYF,TGTGCCAGTAGTATGCGACAGGGAGGAGAGACCCAGTACTTC
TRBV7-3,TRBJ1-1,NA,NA,CASSLTGPGQSEAFF,TGTGCCAGCAGCTTAACGGGACCGGGGCAGAGTGAAGCTTTCTTT
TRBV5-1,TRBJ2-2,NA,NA,CASSLVTGNTGELFF,TGCGCCAGCAGCTTGGTCACGGGGAACACCGGGGAGCTGTTTTTT
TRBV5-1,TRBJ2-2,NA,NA,CASSSDPAGNTGELFF,TGCGCCAGCAGCTCAGACCCGGCGGGGAACACCGGGGAGCTGTTTTTT
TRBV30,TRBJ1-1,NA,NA,CAWSVRGSFIMNTEAFF,TGTGCCTGGAGTGTACGAGGGTCCTTTATAATGAACACTGAAGCTTTCTTT
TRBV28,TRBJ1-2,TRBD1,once,CASTVGGGQGGYGYTF,TGTGCCAGCACCGTAGGAGGAGGACAGGGCGGCTATGGCTACACCTTC
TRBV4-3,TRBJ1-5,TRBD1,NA,CASSQEQGGNQPQHF,TGCGCCAGCAGCCAAGAGCAGGGGGGCAATCAGCCCCAGCATTTT
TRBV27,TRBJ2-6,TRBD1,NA,CASSPRTGVASGANVLTF,TGTGCCAGCAGTCCACGGACAGGGGTAGCCTCTGGGGCCAACGTCCTGACTTTC
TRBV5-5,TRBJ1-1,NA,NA,CASSRVGNTEAFF,TGTGCCAGCAGCCGGGTAGGGAACACTGAAGCTTTCTTT
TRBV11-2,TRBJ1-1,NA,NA,CASSLTGTEAFF,TGTGCCAGCAGCTTAACGGGAACTGAAGCTTTCTTT
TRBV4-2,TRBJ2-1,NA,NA,CASSQVQSGGISYNEQFF,TGTGCCAGCAGCCAAGTTCAATCGGGGGGCATTTCCTACAATGAGCAGTTCTTC
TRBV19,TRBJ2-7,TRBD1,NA,CASRGTGGVSSYEQYF,TGTGCCAGTAGAGGGACAGGGGGCGTAAGCTCCTACGAGCAGTACTTC
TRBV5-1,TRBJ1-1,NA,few,CASSLSPKLNTEAFF,TGCGCCAGCAGCTTGTCTCCTAAACTGAACACTGAAGCTTTCTTT
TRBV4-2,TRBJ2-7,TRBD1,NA,CASSLFWGQGVSYEQYF,TGTGCCAGCAGCCTGTTTTGGGGGCAGGGGGTCTCCTACGAGCAGTACTTC
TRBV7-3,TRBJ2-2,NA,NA,CASSVGLANTGELFF,TGTGCCAGCAGCGTGGGACTGGCGAACACCGGGGAGCTGTTTTTT
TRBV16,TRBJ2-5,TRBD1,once,CASSQQGAQTQYF,TGTGCCAGCAGCCAACAGGGGGCGCAGACCCAGTACTTC
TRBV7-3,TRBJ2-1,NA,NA,CASSLKGIHNEQFF,TGTGCCAGCAGCTTAAAAGGAATCCACAATGAGCAGTTCTTC
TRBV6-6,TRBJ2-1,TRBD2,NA,CASSPGLAAPRDEQFF,TGTGCCAGCAGTCCGGGACTAGCGGCCCCCCGGGATGAGCAGTTCTTC
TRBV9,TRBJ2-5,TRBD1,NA,CASSVGQGYQETQYF,TGTGCCAGCAGCGTAGGACAGGGGTACCAAGAGACCCAGTACTTC
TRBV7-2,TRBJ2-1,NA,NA,CASSLVLGAGEQFF,TGTGCCAGCAGCTTAGTTCTGGGGGCGGGTGAGCAGTTCTTC
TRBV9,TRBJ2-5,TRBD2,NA,CASSVKASGIQETQYF,TGTGCCAGCAGCGTAAAGGCTAGCGGAATCCAAGAGACCCAGTACTTC
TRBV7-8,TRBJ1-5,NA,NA,CASSLVAGTSGQPQHF,TGTGCCAGCAGCTTAGTTGCAGGGACCTCAGGGCAGCCCCAGCATTTT
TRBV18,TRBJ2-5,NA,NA,CASSPTKPGETQYF,TGTGCCAGCTCACCGACAAAACCCGGGGAGACCCAGTACTTC
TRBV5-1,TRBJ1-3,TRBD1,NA,CASSWAPGTEGNTIYF,TGCGCCAGCAGCTGGGCCCCCGGGACAGAAGGAAACACCATATATTTT
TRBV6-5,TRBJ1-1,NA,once,CASSYLRGNTEAFF,TGTGCCAGCAGTTACCTCAGGGGAAACACTGAAGCTTTCTTT
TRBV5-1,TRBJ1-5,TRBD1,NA,CASSSSGTENQPQHF,TGCGCCAGCAGCTCGTCCGGGACAGAGAATCAGCCCCAGCATTTT
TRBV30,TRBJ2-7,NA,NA,CAWSRAYQYREQYF,TGTGCCTGGAGCAGAGCGTACCAGTACCGAGAGCAGTACTTC
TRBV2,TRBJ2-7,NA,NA,CASSEALPGQRQYF,TGTGCCAGCAGTGAAGCGCTACCGGGACAAAGGCAGTACTTC
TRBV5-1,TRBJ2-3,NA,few,CASSLDGRSTDTQYF,TGCGCCAGCAGCTTGGACGGGAGAAGTACAGATACGCAGTATTTT
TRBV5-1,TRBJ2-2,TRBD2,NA,CASSLGLAGALAGELFF,TGCGCCAGCAGCTTGGGACTAGCGGGAGCTTTAGCGGGGGAGCTGTTTTTT
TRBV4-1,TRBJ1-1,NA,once,CASSQVGRGQNTEAFF,TGCGCCAGCAGCCAAGTAGGTAGGGGACAAAACACTGAAGCTTTCTTT
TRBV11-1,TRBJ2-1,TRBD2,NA,CASSQTGTSGNNEQFF,TGTGCCAGCAGCCAAACCGGGACTAGCGGAAACAATGAGCAGTTCTTC
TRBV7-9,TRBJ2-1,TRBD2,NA,CASSSHIKGGANEQFF,TGTGCCAGCAGCAGCCACATAAAGGGAGGGGCGAATGAGCAGTTCTTC
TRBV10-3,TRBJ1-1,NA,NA,CAISDPTGRGNTEAFF,TGTGCCATCAGTGACCCGACCGGACGGGGGAACACTGAAGCTTTCTTT